This T cell receptor beta chain was profiled in a study of beta chain features in type 1 diabetes. As for the study in general: No patient-donor differences in age, gender, total cells or subset yield.

All of the isolated RNA was reverse transcribed, so expressed TCRB transcripts were sequenced. Generated by immunoSEQ multiplex PCR, the TCRdb table keeps only in-frame clones and is missing some. The table has roughly 60,000 clones, approximately 59% seen once. Sorting with CD45RO/CCR7/CD25/CD127/CD95/CD27 yielded naive, central memory, regulatory and stem-like memory CD4+ cells. This CDR3 comprises 17 residues. V gene TRBV21-1 combines with J gene TRBJ1-2; the D call in the table, TRBD1, was not verified against the DNA. TRBV21-1 is a pseudogene. Sequenced: Tregs from blood. This sequence originates from a woman under 30 in good health. The CDR3 DNA sequence: TGTGCCAGCAGCAAAGGAAAAATCGATAGGACAGCCTATGGCTACACCTTC. The encoded protein is CASSKGKIDRTAYGYTF.